This T cell receptor beta chain is drawn from a study of T cells in Graves' hyperthyroidism and ophthalmopathy. Study-wide results and caveats: Blood also carried most thyroid clonotypes expanded above 0.001. From stable hyperthyroidism, ophthalmopathy was separated by a 13 V-J model.

Patients showing uncontrolled infection, other autoimmune disease, pregnancy or lactation were ineligible. Amplification of TCR beta CDR3 regions used RNA as the template. HTBI primers were used for first-round RT-PCR of the TCR CDR3. Via MiXCR, TCRdb re-called the multiplex PCR reads, giving one row per CDR3 protein. This sample has 370,000 or so distinct CDR3 sequences, with 25% found just once. The germline V gene encodes CDR1 SGHVS and CDR2 FQNEAQ. With 6 bases clipped from V and 9 bases from J, the junction kept 10 bases outside the gene matches. CDR3 length: 14 amino acids. This clonotype was detected ten times or more. Its antigen is as yet unknown.

The rearrangement joins TRBV7-8 to TRBJ2-1; 8 nucleotides match TRBD2. The receptor comes from a man aged 50 to 59 with Graves' hyperthyroidism. The sequenced material came from blood. CDR3 residues: CASRYSGTNGEQFF. CDR3 nucleotide sequence: TGTGCCAGCAGGTATAGCGGGACCAACGGTGAGCAGTTCTTC.